This entry features one TCR beta chain sequence. Its specificity is not known. This CDR3 is built from 15 residues. Germline values: CDR1 LGHNA, CDR2 YNFKEQ. The sample is drawn from a study of monozygotic twins with inflammatory bowel disease. General study points: Different T cell subtypes could not be distinguished.

TCRdb derives one entry per CDR3 protein from the 5' RACE reads, leaving out DNA. The sample has about 210,000 distinct CDR3 sequences. V usage is TRBV4-2 and J usage is TRBJ2-7; TCRdb designates TRBD1, a call that cannot be tested without DNA. This sequence was found in a human donor with ulcerative colitis or Crohn's disease, or a healthy co-twin of an affected twin (not recorded which). Sequenced input: blood. The CDR3 sequence: CASSQDSGQGAEQYF.